The present TCR beta chain was sequenced within a study of blood T cell repertoires in COVID-19. Study summary: Material from acute and convalescent COVID-19 was sourced from the United States, Italy and Spain. The analysed material was cDNA or gDNA that came from T cells, B-cell-depleted T cells, or PBMCs.

This clone occurred a few times. The repertoire was sequenced with immunoSEQ multiplex PCR; TCRdb's copy has only in-frame clones and lacks some. The sample has about 190,000 clones, approximately 81% seen once. Germline V gene lookup returns CDR1 ENHRY and CDR2 SYGVKD. Losses at the gene ends were 3 bases for V and 7 bases for J; bases not matched to a gene: 2. The CDR3 loop spans 12 amino acids. The sequencing sample was made of peripheral blood. The gene calls are TRBV10-3 and TRBJ2-7; 8 bases match TRBD1. This sequence was found in a human donor in a cohort sampled during active COVID-19. CDR3 residues: CAISDRGQEQYV. The CDR3 coding sequence is TGTGCCATCAGTGACAGGGGGCAAGAGCAGTACGTC.